This T cell receptor (beta chain) was recovered during a study of regulatory T cells in long-lasting Graves disease. This clonotype has ten or more counts. What it recognizes is unknown. V lost 6 bases and J lost 4, with 13 bases in between. The germline gives CDR1 MDHEN, CDR2 SYDVKM. The CDR3 is 14 amino acids. CDR3-region Arm-PCR and iRepertoire HTBI primers produced the TCR beta libraries. TCRdb reprocessed the multiplex PCR reads via MiXCR and lists one record per CDR3 protein. The sample carries about 520,000 distinct CDR3 sequences, around 12% recorded once. Study-level points and caveats: Persistent disease was associated with favored TRBV28 usage and with favored use of TRBJ1-2 and TRBJ2-5.

Time point: newly diagnosed GD, antithyroid drugs for less than 3 months. Extracted PBMC RNA gave rise to the TCR library. The same data also contributed to another study, on T cells in Graves' hyperthyroidism and ophthalmopathy.

This receptor was identified in a woman aged 30 to 39 with Graves disease. The starting material was peripheral blood mononuclear cells (PBMCs), obtained at new diagnosis, from a patient treated with antithyroid drugs. The rearrangement links TRBV28 to TRBJ1-5; D is possibly TRBD1 (5 bases). CDR3 sequence: CASSPWGGNQPQHF. The CDR3 DNA reads as TGTGCCAGCAGCCCTTGGGGGGGGAATCAGCCCCAGCATTTT.